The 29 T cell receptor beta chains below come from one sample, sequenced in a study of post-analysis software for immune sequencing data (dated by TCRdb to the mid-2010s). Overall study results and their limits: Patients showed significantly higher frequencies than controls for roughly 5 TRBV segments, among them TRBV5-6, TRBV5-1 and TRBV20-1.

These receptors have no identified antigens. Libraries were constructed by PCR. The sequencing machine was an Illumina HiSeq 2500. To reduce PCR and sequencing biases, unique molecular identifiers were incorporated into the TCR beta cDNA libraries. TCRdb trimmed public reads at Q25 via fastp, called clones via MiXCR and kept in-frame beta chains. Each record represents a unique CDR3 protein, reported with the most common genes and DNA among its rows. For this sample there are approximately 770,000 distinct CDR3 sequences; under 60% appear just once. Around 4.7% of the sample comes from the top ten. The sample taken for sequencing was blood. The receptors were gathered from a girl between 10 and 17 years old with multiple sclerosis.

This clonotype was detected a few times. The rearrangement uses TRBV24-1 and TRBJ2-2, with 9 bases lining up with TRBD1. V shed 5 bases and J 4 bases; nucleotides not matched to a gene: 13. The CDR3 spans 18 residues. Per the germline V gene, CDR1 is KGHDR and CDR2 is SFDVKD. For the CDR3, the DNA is TGTGCCACCAGTGCCGGGACAGGGTTGAGTTTGTCCACCGGGGAGCTGTTTTTT. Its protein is CATSAGTGLSLSTGELFF.

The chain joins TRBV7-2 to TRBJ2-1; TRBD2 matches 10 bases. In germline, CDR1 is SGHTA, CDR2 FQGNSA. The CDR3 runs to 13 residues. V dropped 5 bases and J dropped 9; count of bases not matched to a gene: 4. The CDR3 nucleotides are TGTGCCAGCAGCCCCGGGACTAGCGTTGAGCAGTTCTTC. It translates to CASSPGTSVEQFF.

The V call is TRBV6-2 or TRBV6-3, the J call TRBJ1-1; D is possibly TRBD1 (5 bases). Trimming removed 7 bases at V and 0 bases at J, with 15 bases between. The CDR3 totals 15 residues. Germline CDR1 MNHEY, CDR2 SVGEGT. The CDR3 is CASTYRGALNTEAFF. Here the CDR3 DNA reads TGTGCCAGCACCTACAGAGGGGCCCTGAACACTGAAGCTTTCTTT.

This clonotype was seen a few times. CDR3 DNA sequence: TGCAGTGCTACGGACAGGTCGGCTATCCAAGAGACCCAGTACTTC. It encodes CSATDRSAIQETQYF. V and J are TRBV20-1 and TRBJ2-5; 7 bases match TRBD1. This CDR3 has 15 amino acids. Germline assignment: CDR1 DFQATT and CDR2 SNEGSKA (reference sequence). V lost 4 bases and J lost 1; bases outside the gene matches: 9.

CDR3 sequence: CSARKEYEQYF. CDR3 DNA sequence: TGCAGTGCCCGAAAGGAATACGAGCAGTACTTC. The chain has TRBV20-1 and TRBJ2-7; no clear D. This CDR3 spans 11 amino acids. V dropped 6 bases and J dropped 4 bases, with 10 bases sitting between them. From germline, CDR1 is DFQATT and CDR2 SNEGSKA (reference sequence).

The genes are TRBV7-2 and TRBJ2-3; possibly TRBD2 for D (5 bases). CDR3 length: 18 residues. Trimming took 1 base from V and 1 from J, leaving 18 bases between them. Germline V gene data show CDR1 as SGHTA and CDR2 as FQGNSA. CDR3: CASSLVGTLARGTDTQYF. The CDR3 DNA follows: TGTGCCAGCAGCTTAGTGGGAACCCTAGCCCGCGGCACAGATACGCAGTATTTT.

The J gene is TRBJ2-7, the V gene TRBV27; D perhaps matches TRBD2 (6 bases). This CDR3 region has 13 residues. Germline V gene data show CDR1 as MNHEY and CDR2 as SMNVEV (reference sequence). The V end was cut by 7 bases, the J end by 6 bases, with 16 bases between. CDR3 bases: TGTGCCAGCAATCGTGCGGGAAGGTCCGAGCAGTACTTC. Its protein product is CASNRAGRSEQYF.

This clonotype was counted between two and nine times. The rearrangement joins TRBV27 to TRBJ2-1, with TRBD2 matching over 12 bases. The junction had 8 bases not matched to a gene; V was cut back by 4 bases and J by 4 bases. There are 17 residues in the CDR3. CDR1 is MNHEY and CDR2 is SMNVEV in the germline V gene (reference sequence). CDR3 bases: TGTGCCAGCAGTTCCCTAGGGACTAGCGGGCCGTACAATGAGCAGTTCTTC. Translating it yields CASSSLGTSGPYNEQFF.

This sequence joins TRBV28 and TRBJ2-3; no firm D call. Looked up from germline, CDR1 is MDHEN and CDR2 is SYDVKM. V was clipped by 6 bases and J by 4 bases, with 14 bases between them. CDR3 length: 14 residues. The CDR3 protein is CASRKLSTPDTQYF. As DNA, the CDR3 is TGTGCCAGCAGGAAACTTTCGACACCAGATACGCAGTATTTT.

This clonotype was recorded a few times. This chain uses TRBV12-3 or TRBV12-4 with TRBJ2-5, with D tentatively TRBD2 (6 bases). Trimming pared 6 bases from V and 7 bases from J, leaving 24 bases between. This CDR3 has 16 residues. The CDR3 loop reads CASRSRYGTGFGTQYF. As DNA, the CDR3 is TGTGCCAGCAGGTCCCGTTACGGGACTGGTTTTGGGACCCAGTACTTC.

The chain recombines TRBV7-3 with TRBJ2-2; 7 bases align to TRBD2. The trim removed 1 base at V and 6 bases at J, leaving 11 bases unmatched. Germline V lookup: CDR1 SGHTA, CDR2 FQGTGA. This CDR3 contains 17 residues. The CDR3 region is CASSLNRPSGRAGELFF. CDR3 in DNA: TGTGCCAGCAGCTTAAATCGGCCTAGCGGCCGCGCCGGGGAGCTGTTTTTT.

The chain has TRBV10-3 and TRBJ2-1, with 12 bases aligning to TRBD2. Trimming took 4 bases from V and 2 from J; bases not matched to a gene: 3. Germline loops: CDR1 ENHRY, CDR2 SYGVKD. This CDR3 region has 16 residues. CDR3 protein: CAISGLAGGPYNEQFF. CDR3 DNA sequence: TGTGCCATCAGTGGCCTAGCGGGAGGGCCCTACAATGAGCAGTTCTTC.

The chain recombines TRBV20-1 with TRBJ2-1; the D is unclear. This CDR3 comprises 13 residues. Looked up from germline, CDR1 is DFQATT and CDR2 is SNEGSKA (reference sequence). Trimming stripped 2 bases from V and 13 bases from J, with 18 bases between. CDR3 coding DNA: TGCAGTGCTAGACGTCCAGAACAAGAGACCCAGTTCTTC. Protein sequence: CSARRPEQETQFF.

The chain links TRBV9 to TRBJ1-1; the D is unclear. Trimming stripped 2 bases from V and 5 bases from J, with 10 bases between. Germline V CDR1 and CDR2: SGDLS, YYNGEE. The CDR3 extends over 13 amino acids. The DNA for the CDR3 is TGTGCCAGCAGCGTTAACGAGGGAACTGAAGCTTTCTTT. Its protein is CASSVNEGTEAFF.

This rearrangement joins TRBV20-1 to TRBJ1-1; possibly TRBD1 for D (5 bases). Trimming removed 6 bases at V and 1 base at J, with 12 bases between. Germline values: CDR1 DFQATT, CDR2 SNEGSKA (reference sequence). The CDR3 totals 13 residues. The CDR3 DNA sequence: TGCAGTGCCACGGGACCGAGGAACACTGAAGCTTTCTTT. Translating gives CSATGPRNTEAFF.

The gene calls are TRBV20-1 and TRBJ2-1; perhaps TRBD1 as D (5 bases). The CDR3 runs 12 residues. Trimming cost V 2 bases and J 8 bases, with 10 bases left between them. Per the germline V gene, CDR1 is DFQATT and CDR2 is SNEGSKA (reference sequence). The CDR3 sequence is CSARFDSHEQFF. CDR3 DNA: TGCAGTGCTAGATTCGACAGTCATGAGCAGTTCTTC.

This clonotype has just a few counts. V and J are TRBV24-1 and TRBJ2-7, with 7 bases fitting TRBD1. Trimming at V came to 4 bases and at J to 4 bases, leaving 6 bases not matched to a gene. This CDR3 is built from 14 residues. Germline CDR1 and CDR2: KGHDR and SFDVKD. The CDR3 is CATSESGRGYEQYF. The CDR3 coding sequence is TGTGCCACCAGTGAGTCGGGCAGGGGGTACGAGCAGTACTTC.

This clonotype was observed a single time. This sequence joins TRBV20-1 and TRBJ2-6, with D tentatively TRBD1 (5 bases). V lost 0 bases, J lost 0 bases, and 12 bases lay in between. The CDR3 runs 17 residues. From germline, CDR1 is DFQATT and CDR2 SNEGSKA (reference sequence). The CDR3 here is CSARDPKGNSGANVLTF. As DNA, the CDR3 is TGCAGTGCTAGAGACCCTAAGGGGAACTCTGGGGCCAACGTCCTGACTTTC.

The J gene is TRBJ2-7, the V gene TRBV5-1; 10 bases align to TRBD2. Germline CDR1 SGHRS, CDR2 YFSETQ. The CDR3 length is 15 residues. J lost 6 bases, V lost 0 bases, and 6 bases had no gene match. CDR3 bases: TGCGCCAGCAGCTTGGTTTCTAGCGGGAGCCTCGAGCAGTACTTC. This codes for CASSLVSSGSLEQYF.

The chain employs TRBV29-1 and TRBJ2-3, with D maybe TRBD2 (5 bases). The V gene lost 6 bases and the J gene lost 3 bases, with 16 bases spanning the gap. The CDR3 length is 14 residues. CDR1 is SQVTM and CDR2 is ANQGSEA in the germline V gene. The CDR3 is CSVGRSQETDTQYF. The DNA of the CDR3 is TGCAGCGTGGGGAGATCTCAAGAGACAGATACGCAGTATTTT.

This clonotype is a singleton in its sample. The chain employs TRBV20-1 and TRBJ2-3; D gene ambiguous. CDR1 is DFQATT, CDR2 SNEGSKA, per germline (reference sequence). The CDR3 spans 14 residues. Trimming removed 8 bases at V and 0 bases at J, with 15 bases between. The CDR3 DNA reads TGCAGTTCAAAAGCGTTTTCTAGCACAGATACGCAGTATTTT. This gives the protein CSSKAFSSTDTQYF.

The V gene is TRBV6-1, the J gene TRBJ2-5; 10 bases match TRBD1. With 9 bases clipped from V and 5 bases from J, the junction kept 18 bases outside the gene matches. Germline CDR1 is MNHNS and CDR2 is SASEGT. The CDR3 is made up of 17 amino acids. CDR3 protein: CARRSSFRTGGLETQYF. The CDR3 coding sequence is TGTGCCAGACGAAGCAGTTTTAGGACAGGGGGATTGGAGACCCAGTACTTC.

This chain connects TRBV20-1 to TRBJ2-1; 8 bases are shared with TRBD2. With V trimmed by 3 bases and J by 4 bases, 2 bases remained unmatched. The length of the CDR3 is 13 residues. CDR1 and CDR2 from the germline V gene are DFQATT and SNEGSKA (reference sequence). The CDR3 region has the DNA TGCAGTGCTAGCGGGAGGGGTTACAATGAGCAGTTCTTC. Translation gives CSASGRGYNEQFF.

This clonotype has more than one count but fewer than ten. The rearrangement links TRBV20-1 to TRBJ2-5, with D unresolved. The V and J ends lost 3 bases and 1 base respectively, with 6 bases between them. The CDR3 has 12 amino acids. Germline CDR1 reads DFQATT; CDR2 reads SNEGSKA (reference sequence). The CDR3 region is CSARGIQETQYF. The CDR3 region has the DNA TGCAGTGCTAGGGGGATCCAAGAGACCCAGTACTTC.

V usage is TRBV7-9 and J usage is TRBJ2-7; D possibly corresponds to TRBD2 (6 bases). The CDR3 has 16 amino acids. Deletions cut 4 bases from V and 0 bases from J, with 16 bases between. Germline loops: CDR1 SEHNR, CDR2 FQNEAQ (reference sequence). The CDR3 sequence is CASSSSAGLYSYEQYF. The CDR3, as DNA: TGTGCCAGCAGCTCCTCCGCGGGACTCTACTCCTACGAGCAGTACTTC. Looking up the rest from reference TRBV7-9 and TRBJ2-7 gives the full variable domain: DTGVSQNPRHKITKRGQNVTFRCDPISEHNRLYWYRQTLGQGPEFLTYFQNEAQLEKSRLLSDRFSAERPKGSFSTLEIQRTEQGDSAMYLCASSSSAGLYSYEQYFGPGTRLTVT.

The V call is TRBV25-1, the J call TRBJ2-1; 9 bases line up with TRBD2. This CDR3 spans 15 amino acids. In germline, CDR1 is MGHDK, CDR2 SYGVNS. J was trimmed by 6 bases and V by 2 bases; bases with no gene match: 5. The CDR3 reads CASSEVAGVPNEQFF. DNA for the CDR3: TGTGCCAGCAGTGAAGTAGCGGGAGTACCCAATGAGCAGTTCTTC.

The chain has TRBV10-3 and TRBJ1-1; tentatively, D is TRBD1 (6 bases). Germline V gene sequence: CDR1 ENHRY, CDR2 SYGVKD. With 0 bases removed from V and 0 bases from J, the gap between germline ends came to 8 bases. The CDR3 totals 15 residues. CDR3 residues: CAISESQGLNTEAFF. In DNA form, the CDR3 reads TGTGCCATCAGTGAGTCGCAGGGGTTGAACACTGAAGCTTTCTTT.

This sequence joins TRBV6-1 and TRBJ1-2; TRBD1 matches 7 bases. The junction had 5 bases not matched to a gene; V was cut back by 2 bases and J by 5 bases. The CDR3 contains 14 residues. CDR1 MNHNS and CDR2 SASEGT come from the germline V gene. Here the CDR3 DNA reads TGTGCCAGCAGTGAACCGGGACAGATTTATGGCTACACCTTC. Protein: CASSEPGQIYGYTF.

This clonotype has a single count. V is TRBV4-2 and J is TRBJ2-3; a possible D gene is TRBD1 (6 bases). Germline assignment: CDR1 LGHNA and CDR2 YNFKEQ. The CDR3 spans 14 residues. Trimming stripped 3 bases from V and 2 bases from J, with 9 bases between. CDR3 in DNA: TGTGCCAGCAGCCACGGGACAAACACAGATACGCAGTATTTT. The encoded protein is CASSHGTNTDTQYF.